The 10 T cell receptor beta chains below all came from one sample that was sequenced in a study of blood T cell repertoires in COVID-19. Assay used: immunoSEQ multiplex PCR; TCRdb lists only in-frame clones, some missing. The data show some 290,000 clones, under 90% seen once. Sequenced material: PBMCs or T cells enriched from blood (not recorded which). These receptors originate from a woman aged 25-40 years who had recovered from COVID-19.

This clone has only one observation. The J gene is TRBJ1-1, the V gene TRBV18, with 9 bases identical to TRBD1. The J segment lost 3 bases and the V segment lost 0 bases, leaving 8 bases of the junction unmatched. The CDR3 loop spans 17 amino acids. CDR1 is KGHSH and CDR2 is LQKENI in the germline V gene. CDR3 amino acids: CASSPPSARQGDTEAFF. Written as DNA, the CDR3 is TGTGCCAGCTCACCACCCTCAGCAAGACAGGGGGACACTGAAGCTTTCTTT. Based on the CDR3 plus reference TRBV18 and TRBJ1-1, the full variable domain is NAGVMQNPRHLVRRRGQEARLRCSPMKGHSHVYWYRQLPEEGLKFMVYLQKENIIDESGMPKERFSAEFPKEGPSILRIQQVVRGDSAAYFCASSPPSARQGDTEAFFGQGTRLTVV.

V and J are TRBV13 and TRBJ2-5; 9 bases map to TRBD1. This CDR3 has 16 amino acids. Germline lookup yields CDR1 PRHDT and CDR2 FYEKMQ (reference sequence). V lost 3 bases and J lost 3; bases outside the gene matches: 8. DNA of the CDR3: TGTGCCAGCAGCTTTTCCCGGGGACAGGGAAAAGAGACCCAGTACTTC. Translation gives CASSFSRGQGKETQYF.

V gene TRBV27 combines with J gene TRBJ2-4, with 7 bases identical to TRBD1. J gave up 0 bases and V 6 bases, and 14 bases lay outside the gene matches. From germline, CDR1 is MNHEY and CDR2 SMNVEV (reference sequence). This CDR3 comprises 18 residues. Written as DNA, the CDR3 is TGTGCCAGCAGCCCCCCGGCAGGGGGATTCTTAGCCAAAAACATTCAGTACTTC. Protein product: CASSPPAGGFLAKNIQYF.

The rearrangement uses TRBV20-1 and TRBJ2-7; possible D gene TRBD2, 6 bases. Germline CDR1 and CDR2: DFQATT and SNEGSKA (reference sequence). Trimming shortened V by 3 bases and J by 2 bases, and 23 bases separated the two germline ends. This CDR3 comprises 17 residues. CDR3 nucleotides: TGCAGTGCTAGTGGCCCTCCTTCGGCGGGACCCACCTACGAGCAGTACTTC. Its translation: CSASGPPSAGPTYEQYF.

V usage is TRBV5-6 and J usage is TRBJ1-3, with 8 bases identical to TRBD1. Germline lookup yields CDR1 SGHDT and CDR2 YYEEEE. J was trimmed by 2 bases and V by 4 bases; bases with no gene match: 11. This CDR3 is 17 amino acids long. In nucleotides, the CDR3 is TGTGCCAGCAGCCGTAGGACAGGGCGGTCGACTGGAAACACCATATATTTT. The encoded protein is CASSRRTGRSTGNTIYF.

The J gene is TRBJ2-7, the V gene TRBV7-8; perhaps TRBD1 as D (5 bases). Per the germline V gene, CDR1 is SGHVS and CDR2 is FQNEAQ. This CDR3 spans 15 amino acids. V lost 5 bases and J lost 2, with 16 bases in between. The CDR3 reads CASSSQGLGPYEQYF. In nucleotides, the CDR3 is TGTGCCAGCAGCAGCCAGGGCCTAGGGCCCTACGAGCAGTACTTC. The full variable domain, completed using reference TRBV7-8 and TRBJ2-7, is GAGVSQSPRYKVAKRGQDVALRCDPISGHVSLFWYQQALGQGPEFLTYFQNEAQLDKSGLPSDRFFAERPEGSVSTLKIQRTQQEDSAVYLCASSSQGLGPYEQYFGPGTRLTVT.

The chain is built from TRBV4-3 and TRBJ1-1; no definite D call. V shed 1 base and J shed 6 bases, with 9 bases lying between them. From germline, CDR1 is LGHNA and CDR2 YSLEER. This CDR3 has 13 amino acids. CDR3 amino acids: CASSQVRAAEAFF. The CDR3, as DNA: TGCGCCAGCAGCCAAGTGAGGGCGGCTGAAGCTTTCTTT.

This sequence joins TRBV10-3 and TRBJ1-5; TRBD1 might be the D (5 bases). The V and J ends lost 7 bases and 3 bases respectively, with 13 bases between them. CDR1 is ENHRY and CDR2 is SYGVKD in the germline V gene. The CDR3 contains 14 residues. CDR3 DNA sequence: TGTGCCATCAAAGAGGAGGGACTCAATCAGCCCCAGCATTTT. Protein product: CAIKEEGLNQPQHF.

The gene calls are TRBV29-1 and TRBJ1-2; weak D call: TRBD1 (5 bases). V shed 5 bases and J shed 8 bases, with 18 bases lying between them. This CDR3 contains 13 residues. Germline CDR1 and CDR2: SQVTM and ANQGSEA. CDR3 DNA sequence: TGCAGCGTTCGAAGACAGTCGGGCTTGGGCTACACCTTC. Its protein product is CSVRRQSGLGYTF.

This clone has a single count. V usage is TRBV5-8 and J usage is TRBJ1-4, with D possibly TRBD1 on 6 matching bases. In germline, CDR1 is SGHTS, CDR2 YDEGEE. V lost 0 bases and J lost 10, with 13 bases in between. The CDR3 is made up of 14 amino acids. CDR3 nucleotides: TGTGCCAGCAGCTTGGCGGGGGGCTCGGTAAAACTGTTTTTT. Translating it yields CASSLAGGSVKLFF.